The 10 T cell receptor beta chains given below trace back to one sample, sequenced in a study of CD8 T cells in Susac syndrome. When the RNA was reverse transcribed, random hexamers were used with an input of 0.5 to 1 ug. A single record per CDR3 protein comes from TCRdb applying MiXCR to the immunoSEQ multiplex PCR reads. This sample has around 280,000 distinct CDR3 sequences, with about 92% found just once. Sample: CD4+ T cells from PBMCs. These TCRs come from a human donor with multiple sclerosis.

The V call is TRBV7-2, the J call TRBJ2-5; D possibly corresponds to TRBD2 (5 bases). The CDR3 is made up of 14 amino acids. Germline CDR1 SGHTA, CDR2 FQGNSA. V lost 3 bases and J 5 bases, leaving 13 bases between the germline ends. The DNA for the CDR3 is TGTGCCAGCAGCTTCGCCGGACTGTCGGAGACCCAGTACTTC. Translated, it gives CASSFAGLSETQYF.

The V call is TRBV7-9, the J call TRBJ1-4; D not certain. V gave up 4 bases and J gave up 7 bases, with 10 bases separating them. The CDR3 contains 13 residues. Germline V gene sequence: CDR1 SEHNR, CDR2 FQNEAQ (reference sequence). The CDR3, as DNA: TGTGCCAGCAGCTCAGACGGTGGTGAAAAACTGTTTTTT. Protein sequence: CASSSDGGEKLFF.

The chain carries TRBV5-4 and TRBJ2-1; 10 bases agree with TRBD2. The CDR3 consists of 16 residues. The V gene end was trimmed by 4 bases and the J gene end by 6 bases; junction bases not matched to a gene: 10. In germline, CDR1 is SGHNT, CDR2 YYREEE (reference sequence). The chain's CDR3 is CASSDLLAGFSNEQFF. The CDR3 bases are TGTGCCAGCAGCGACCTACTAGCGGGATTCTCCAATGAGCAGTTCTTC.

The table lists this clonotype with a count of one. This chain's CDR3 is CSARDGLRGDGYTF. The CDR3 nucleotides are TGCAGTGCTAGAGATGGACTTCGGGGTGACGGCTACACCTTC. The chain couples TRBV20-1 to TRBJ1-2; D is unresolved. The CDR3 totals 14 residues. Germline V gives CDR1 DFQATT, CDR2 SNEGSKA (reference sequence). The V end lost 0 bases, the J end lost 8 bases, and 16 bases lay between the germline ends.

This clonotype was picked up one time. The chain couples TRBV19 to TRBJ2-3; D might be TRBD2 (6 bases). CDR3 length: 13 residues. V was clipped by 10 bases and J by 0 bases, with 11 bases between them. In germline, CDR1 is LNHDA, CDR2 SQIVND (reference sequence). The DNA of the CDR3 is TGTGCCACCGCCGGGACTAGCACAGATACGCAGTATTTT. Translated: CATAGTSTDTQYF.

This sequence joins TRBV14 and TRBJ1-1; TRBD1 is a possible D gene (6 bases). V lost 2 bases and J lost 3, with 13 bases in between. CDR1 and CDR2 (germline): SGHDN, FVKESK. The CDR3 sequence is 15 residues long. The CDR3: CASSQITGRYTEAFF. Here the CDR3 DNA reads TGTGCCAGCAGCCAAATAACAGGGCGGTACACTGAAGCTTTCTTT.

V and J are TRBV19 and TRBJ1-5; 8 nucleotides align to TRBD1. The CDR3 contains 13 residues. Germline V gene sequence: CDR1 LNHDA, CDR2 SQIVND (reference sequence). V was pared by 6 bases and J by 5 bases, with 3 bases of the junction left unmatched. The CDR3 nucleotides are TGTGCCAGTAGCCCGACAGGGGATCAGCCCCAGCATTTT. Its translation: CASSPTGDQPQHF.

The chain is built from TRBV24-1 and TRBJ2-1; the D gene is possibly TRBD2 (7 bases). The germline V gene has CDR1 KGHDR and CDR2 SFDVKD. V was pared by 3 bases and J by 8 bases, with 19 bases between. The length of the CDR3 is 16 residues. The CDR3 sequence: CATSDPGTTGGDEQFF. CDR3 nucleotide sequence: TGTGCCACCAGTGATCCCGGGACTACCGGGGGCGATGAGCAGTTCTTC.

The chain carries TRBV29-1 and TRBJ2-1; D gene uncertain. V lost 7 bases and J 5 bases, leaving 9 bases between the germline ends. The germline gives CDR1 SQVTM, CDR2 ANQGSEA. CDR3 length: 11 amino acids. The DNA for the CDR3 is TGCAGCGCCCGGACCCACAATGAGCAGTTCTTC. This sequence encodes CSARTHNEQFF.

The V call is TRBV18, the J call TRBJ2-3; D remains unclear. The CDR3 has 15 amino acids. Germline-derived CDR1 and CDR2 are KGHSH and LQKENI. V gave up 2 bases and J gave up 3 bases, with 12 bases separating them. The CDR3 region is CASSPGSALTDTQYF. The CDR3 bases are TGTGCCAGCTCACCAGGCTCAGCGCTTACAGATACGCAGTATTTT. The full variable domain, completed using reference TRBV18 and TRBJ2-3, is NAGVMQNPRHLVRRRGQEARLRCSPMKGHSHVYWYRQLPEEGLKFMVYLQKENIIDESGMPKERFSAEFPKEGPSILRIQQVVRGDSAAYFCASSPGSALTDTQYFGPGTRLTVL.